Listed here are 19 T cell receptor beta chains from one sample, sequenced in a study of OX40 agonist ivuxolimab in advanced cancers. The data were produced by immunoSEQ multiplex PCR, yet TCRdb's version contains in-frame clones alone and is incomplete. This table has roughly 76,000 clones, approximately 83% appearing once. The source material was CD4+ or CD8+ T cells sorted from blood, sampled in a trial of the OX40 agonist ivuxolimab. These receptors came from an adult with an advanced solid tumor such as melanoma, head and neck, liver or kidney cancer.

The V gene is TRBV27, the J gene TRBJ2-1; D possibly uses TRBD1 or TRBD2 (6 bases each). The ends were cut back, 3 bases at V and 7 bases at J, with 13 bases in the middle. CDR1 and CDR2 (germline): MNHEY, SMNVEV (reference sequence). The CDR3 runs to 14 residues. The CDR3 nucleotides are TGTGCCAGCAGTTTGAACGGGGGCTTTAATGAGCAGTTCTTC. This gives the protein CASSLNGGFNEQFF.

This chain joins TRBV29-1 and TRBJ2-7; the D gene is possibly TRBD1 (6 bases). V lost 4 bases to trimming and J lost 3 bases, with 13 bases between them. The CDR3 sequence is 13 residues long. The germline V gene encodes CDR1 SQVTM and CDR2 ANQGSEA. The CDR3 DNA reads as TGCAGCGTTGGTCAGGGGTTAGGCTACGAGCAGTACTTC. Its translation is CSVGQGLGYEQYF.

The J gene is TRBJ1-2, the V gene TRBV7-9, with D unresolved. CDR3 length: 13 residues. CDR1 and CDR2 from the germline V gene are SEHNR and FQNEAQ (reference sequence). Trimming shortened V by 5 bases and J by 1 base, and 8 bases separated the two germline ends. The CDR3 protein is CASSQSHNYGYTF. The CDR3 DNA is TGTGCCAGCAGCCAGTCCCATAACTATGGCTACACCTTC.

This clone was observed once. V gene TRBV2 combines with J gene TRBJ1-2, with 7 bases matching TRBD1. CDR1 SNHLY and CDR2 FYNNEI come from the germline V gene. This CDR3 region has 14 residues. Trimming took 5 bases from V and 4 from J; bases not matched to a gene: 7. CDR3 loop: CASSLDRAGYGYTF. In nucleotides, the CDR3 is TGTGCCAGCAGTTTAGACAGGGCGGGCTATGGCTACACCTTC.

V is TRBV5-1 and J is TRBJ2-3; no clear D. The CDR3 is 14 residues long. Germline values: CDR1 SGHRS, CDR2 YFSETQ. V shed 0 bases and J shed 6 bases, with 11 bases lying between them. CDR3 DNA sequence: TGCGCCAGCAGCTTGGAGTCCCCCAAGGATACGCAGTATTTT. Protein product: CASSLESPKDTQYF.

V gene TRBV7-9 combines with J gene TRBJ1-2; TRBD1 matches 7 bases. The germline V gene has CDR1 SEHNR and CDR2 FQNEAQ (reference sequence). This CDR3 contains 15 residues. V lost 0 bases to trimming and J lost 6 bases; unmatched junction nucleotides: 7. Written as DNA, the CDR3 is TGTGCCAGCAGCTTAGCGGACAGGAAGGGGGATGGCTACACCTTC. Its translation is CASSLADRKGDGYTF.

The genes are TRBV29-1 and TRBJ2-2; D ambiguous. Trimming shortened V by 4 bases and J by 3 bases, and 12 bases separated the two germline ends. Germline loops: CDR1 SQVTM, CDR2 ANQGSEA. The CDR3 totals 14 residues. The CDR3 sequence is CSVAWRDDTGELFF. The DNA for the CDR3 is TGCAGCGTTGCTTGGAGAGATGACACCGGGGAGCTGTTTTTT.

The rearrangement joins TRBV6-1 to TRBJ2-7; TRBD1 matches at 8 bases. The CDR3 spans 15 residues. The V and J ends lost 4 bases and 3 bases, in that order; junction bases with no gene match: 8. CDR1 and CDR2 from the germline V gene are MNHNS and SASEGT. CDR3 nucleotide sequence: TGTGCCAGCAGTGGGGGACAGGCACCATACTACGAGCAGTACTTC. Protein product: CASSGGQAPYYEQYF.

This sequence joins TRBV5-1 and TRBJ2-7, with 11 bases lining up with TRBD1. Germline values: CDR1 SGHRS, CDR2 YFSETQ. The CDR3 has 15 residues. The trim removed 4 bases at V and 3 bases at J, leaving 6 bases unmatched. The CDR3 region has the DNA TGCGCCAGCAGCAGAGAAGGGACAGGGGGCTACGAGCAGTACTTC. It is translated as CASSREGTGGYEQYF.

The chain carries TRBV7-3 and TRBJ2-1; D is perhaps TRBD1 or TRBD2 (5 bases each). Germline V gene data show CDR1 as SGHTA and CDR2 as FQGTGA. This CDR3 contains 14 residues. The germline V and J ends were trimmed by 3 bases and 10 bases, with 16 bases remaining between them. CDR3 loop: CASSLRGPGREQFF. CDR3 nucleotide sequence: TGTGCCAGCAGCTTGAGGGGTCCGGGGAGAGAGCAGTTCTTC.

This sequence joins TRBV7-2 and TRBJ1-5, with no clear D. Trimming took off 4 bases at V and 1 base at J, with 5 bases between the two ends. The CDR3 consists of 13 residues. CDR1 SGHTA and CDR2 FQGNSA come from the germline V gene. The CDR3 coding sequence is TGTGCCAGCAGCTACTACAGCAATCAGCCCCAGCATTTT. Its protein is CASSYYSNQPQHF. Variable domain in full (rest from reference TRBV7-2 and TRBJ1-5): GAGVSQSPSNKVTEKGKDVELRCDPISGHTALYWYRQSLGQGLEFLIYFQGNSAPDKSGLPSDRFSAERTGGSVSTLTIQRTQQEDSAVYLCASSYYSNQPQHFGDGTRLSIL.

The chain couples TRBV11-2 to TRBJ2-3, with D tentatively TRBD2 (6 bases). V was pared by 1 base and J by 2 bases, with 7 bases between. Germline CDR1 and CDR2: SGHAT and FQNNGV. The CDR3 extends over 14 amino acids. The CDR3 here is CASSLVAATDTQYF. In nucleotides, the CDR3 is TGTGCCAGCAGCTTAGTAGCGGCCACAGATACGCAGTATTTT.

In DNA form, the CDR3 reads TGTGCCAGCAGCCAAGATCGGCTAGCGGAGGGTTATGAGCAGTTCTTC. This translates into CASSQDRLAEGYEQFF. The chain carries TRBV4-2 and TRBJ2-1; 7 positions match TRBD2. The J segment lost 8 bases and the V segment lost 0 bases, leaving 10 bases of the junction unmatched. The germline CDR1 and CDR2 sequences are LGHNA and YNFKEQ. The CDR3 sequence is 16 residues long.

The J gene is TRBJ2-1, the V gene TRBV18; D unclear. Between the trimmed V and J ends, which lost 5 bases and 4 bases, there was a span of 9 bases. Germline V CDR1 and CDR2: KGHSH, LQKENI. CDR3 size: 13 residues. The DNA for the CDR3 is TGTGCCAGCTCAGGGCAGAGATACAATGAGCAGTTCTTC. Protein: CASSGQRYNEQFF.

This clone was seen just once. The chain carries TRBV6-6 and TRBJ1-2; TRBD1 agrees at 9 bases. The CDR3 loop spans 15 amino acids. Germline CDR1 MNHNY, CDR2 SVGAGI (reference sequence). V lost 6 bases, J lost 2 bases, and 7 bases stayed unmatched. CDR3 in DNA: TGTGCCAGCAGAGAAGACAGGGGGTCCAACTATGGCTACACCTTC. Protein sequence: CASREDRGSNYGYTF.

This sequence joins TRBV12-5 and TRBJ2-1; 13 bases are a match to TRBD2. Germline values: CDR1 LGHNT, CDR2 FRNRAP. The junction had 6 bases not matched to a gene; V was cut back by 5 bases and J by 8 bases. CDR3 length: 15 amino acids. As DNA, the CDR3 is TGTGCTAGTGGTCCCGGGACTAGCGGGATCTATGAGCAGTTCTTC. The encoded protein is CASGPGTSGIYEQFF.

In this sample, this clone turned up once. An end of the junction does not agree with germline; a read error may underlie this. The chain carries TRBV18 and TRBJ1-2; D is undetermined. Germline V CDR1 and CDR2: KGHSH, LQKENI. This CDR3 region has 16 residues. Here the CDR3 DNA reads TGTGCCAGCACACCAATCCAGGTCGAGGCTAACTATGGCTACACCTTC. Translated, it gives CASTPIQVEANYGYTF.

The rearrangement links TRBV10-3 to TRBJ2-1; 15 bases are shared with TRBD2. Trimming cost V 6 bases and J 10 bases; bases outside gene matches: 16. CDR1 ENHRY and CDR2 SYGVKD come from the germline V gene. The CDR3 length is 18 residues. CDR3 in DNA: TGTGCCATCAGAGACTTCCCCCCGGGACTAGCGGGGGGCGTAGAGCAGTTCTTC. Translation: CAIRDFPPGLAGGVEQFF.

The CDR3 sequence: CASSLNGGPYEQYF. Written as DNA, the CDR3 is TGTGCCAGCAGCTTAAACGGGGGGCCCTACGAGCAGTACTTC. The gene calls are TRBV7-2 and TRBJ2-7, with D possibly being TRBD2 (7 bases). V lost 2 bases, J lost 2 bases, and 10 bases lay in between. Germline loops: CDR1 SGHTA, CDR2 FQGNSA. CDR3 size: 14 residues.